This T cell receptor (beta chain) was captured by sequencing in a study of cytomegalovirus exposure and HLA in healthy donors. Study-wide findings and caveats: Subsequent analysis revealed that first-cohort TCR clusters tended to co-occur in the approximately 120 validation repertoires. As was reported, the classifier diagnosed cytomegalovirus status with high specificity and sensitivity. The study flagged 150 to 200 TCR beta chains as cytomegalovirus-associated.

Libraries were prepared by immunoSEQ multiplex PCR; TCRdb keeps only in-frame clonotypes and omits some of them. This sample carries approximately 98,000 clones, approximately 86% of them seen once, and the ten largest clones take approximately 2.9%. The trim removed 5 bases at V and 9 bases at J, leaving 12 bases unmatched. The length of the CDR3 is 15 residues. Looked up from germline, CDR1 is MNHEY and CDR2 is SMNVEV (reference sequence). Comment on this clone: Its antigen is undetermined.

This TCR came from a woman aged 18-29 years in good health and CMV-seronegative. Specimen: PBMCs. The chain has TRBV27 and TRBJ1-5; 8 positions match TRBD1. CDR3 DNA sequence: TGTGCCAGCAGTCAACGGGGACAGGAGCCACCGCCCCAGCATTTT. Translated: CASSQRGQEPPPQHF.